This note documents a single TCR beta chain sequence. The data derive from a study of blood T cell repertoires in COVID-19. Under the authors' procedure: For nucleated cells, counts were estimated from reference gene primer amplification. Here immunoSEQ multiplex PCR was the method, and the copy in TCRdb shows in-frame clones only, minus some. Clone size and the V and J calls come from that table; the DNA yielded D and trimming. Of 180,000 or so clones listed, about 87% are singletons. This CDR3 region has 15 residues. The V gene lost 7 bases and the J gene lost 8 bases, with 18 bases spanning the gap. Germline CDR1 and CDR2: LNHDA and SQIVND (reference sequence).

The source material was peripheral blood. This chain connects TRBV19 to TRBJ1-6; D remains ambiguous. This TCR was recovered from a woman between 50 and 59 years old with acute or convalescent COVID-19. Here the CDR3 DNA reads TGTGCCAGTACCTATGGGAGCGGAACTTATTCACCCCTCCACTTT. Protein product: CASTYGSGTYSPLHF.